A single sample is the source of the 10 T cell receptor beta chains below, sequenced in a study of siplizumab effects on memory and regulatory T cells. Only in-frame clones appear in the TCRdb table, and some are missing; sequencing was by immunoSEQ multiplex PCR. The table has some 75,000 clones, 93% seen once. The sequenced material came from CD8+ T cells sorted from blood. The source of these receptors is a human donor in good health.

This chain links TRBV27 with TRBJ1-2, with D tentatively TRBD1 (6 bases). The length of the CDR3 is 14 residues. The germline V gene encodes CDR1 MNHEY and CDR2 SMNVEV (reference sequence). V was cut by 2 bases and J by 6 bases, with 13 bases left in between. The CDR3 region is CASSLTEGGHGYTF. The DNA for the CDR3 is TGTGCCAGCAGTTTAACGGAGGGGGGTCATGGCTACACCTTC.

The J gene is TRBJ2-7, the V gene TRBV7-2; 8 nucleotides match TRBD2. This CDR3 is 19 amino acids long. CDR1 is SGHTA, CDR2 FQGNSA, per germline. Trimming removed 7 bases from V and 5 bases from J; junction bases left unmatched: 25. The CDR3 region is CASTPGVAGLVFWGDEQYF. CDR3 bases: TGTGCCAGCACCCCCGGGGTAGCGGGACTAGTCTTTTGGGGGGACGAGCAGTACTTC. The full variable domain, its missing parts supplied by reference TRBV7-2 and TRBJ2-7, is GAGVSQSPSNKVTEKGKDVELRCDPISGHTALYWYRQSLGQGLEFLIYFQGNSAPDKSGLPSDRFSAERTGGSVSTLTIQRTQQEDSAVYLCASTPGVAGLVFWGDEQYFGPGTRLTVT.

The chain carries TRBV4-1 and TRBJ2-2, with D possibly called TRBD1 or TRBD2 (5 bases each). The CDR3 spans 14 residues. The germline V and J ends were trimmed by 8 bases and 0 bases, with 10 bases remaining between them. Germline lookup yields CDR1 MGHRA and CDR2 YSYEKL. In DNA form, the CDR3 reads TGCGCCAGCGGGCTGGGACCGAACACCGGGGAGCTGTTTTTT. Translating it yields CASGLGPNTGELFF.

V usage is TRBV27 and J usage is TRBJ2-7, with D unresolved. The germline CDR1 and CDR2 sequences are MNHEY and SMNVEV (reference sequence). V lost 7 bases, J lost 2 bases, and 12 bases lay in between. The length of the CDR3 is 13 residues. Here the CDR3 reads CASTLGPPYEQYF. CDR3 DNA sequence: TGTGCCAGCACACTTGGTCCTCCCTACGAGCAGTACTTC.

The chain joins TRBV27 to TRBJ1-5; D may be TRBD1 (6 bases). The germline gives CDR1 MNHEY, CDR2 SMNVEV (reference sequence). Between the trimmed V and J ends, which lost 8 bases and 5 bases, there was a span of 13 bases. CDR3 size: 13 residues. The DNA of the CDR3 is TGTGCCAGCGGAACAGGGTTGTATCAGCCCCAGCATTTT. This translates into CASGTGLYQPQHF.

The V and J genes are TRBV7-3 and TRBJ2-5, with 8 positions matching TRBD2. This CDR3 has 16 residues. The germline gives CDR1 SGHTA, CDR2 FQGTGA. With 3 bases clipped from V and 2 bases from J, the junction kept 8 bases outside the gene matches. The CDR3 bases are TGTGCCAGCAGCTTTTCGGGACTAGTAGAACAAGAGACCCAGTACTTC. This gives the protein CASSFSGLVEQETQYF. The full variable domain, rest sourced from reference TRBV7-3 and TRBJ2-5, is GAGVSQTPSNKVTEKGKYVELRCDPISGHTALYWYRQSLGQGPEFLIYFQGTGAADDSGLPNDRFFAVRPEGSVSTLKIQRTERGDSAVYLCASSFSGLVEQETQYFGPGTRLLVL.

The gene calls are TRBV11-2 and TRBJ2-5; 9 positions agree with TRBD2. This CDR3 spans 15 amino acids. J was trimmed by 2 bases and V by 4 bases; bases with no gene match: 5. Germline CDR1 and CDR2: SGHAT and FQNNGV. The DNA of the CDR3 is TGTGCCAGCAGCTCGAGCGGGGGGTATCAAGAGACCCAGTACTTC. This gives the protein CASSSSGGYQETQYF.

The CDR3 spells CASMGGSSYEQYF. The CDR3 DNA reads TGCGCCAGCATGGGGGGGAGCTCCTACGAGCAGTACTTC. This sequence joins TRBV5-1 and TRBJ2-7, with 7 bases aligning to TRBD2. This CDR3 spans 13 amino acids. The V and J ends lost 6 bases and 0 bases, in that order; junction bases with no gene match: 3. CDR1 and CDR2 from the germline V gene are SGHRS and YFSETQ.

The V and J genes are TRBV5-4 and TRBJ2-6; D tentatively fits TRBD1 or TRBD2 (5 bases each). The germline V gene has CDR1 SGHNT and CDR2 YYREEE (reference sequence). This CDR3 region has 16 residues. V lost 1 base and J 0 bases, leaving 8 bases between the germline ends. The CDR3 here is CASSLWGNSGANVLTF. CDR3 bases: TGTGCCAGCAGCTTGTGGGGGAACTCTGGGGCCAACGTCCTGACTTTC.

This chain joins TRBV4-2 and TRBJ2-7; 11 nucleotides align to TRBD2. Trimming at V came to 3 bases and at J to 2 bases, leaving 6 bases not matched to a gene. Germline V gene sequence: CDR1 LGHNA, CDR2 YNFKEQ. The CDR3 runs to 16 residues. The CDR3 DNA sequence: TGTGCCAGCAGCCATTCGACTAGCGGGGTAGCCTACGAGCAGTACTTC. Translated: CASSHSTSGVAYEQYF.